A single sample is the source of the 19 T cell receptor beta chains below, sequenced in a study of Graves' ophthalmopathy and Graves' hyperthyroidism. Transcripts of RNA were the source for amplifying TCR beta CDR3 regions. Amplification began with first-round RT-PCR using HTBI primers, then second-round multiplex PCR was performed. Each CDR3 protein gets one entry after TCRdb re-called the multiplex PCR reads with MiXCR. Here the sample spans more than 300,000 distinct CDR3 sequences, 15% being singletons. What was sequenced was peripheral blood. The receptor set was obtained from a woman aged 18-29 years with stable Graves' hyperthyroidism.

This clonotype was counted only a few times. The chain has TRBV12-3 or TRBV12-4 and TRBJ2-2; D perhaps matches TRBD1 (7 bases). V lost 3 bases and J lost 5, with 25 bases in between. This CDR3 contains 19 residues. Here the CDR3 DNA reads TGTGCCAGCAGTTTCCTGGGGGGCCGACAGGGAGGTGGAACCGGGGAGCTGTTTTTT. This encodes CASSFLGGRQGGGTGELFF.

This clonotype was counted many times. V gene TRBV28 combines with J gene TRBJ1-6; TRBD1 might be the D (6 bases). Trimming shortened V by 3 bases and J by 5 bases, and 14 bases separated the two germline ends. The CDR3 covers 16 residues. The V gene's germline CDR1 is MDHEN and CDR2 SYDVKM. CDR3 bases: TGTGCCAGCAGTTTCCCAGGGGTGGCGAATAATTCACCCCTCCACTTT. Residues: CASSFPGVANNSPLHF.

At least ten counts were recorded for this clonotype. The gene calls are TRBV29-1 and TRBJ2-2, with D unclear. Per the germline V gene, CDR1 is SQVTM and CDR2 is ANQGSEA. The CDR3 loop spans 14 amino acids. V was pared by 0 bases and J by 6 bases, with 11 bases between. DNA of the CDR3: TGCAGCGTTGAAGATCTAGAGTGGGCCGGGGAGCTGTTTTTT. Protein sequence: CSVEDLEWAGELFF.

This clonotype has just a few counts. A much larger clonotype is one base distant, so this may be a read error. The genes are TRBV19 and TRBJ2-2; D is undetermined. The CDR3 extends over 15 amino acids. Germline V lookup: CDR1 LNHDA, CDR2 SQIVND (reference sequence). V lost 7 bases and J lost 3, with 15 bases in between. CDR3 DNA: TGTGCCAGTAACATGGGTAGTGGAGACACCGGGGAGCTGTTTTTT. Encoded protein: CASNMGSGDTGELFF.

The sample holds a few counts of this clonotype. V usage is TRBV28 and J usage is TRBJ1-2, with 7 bases aligning to TRBD1. Germline trimming cut 5 bases from V and 3 bases from J; bases unmatched to any gene: 3. Germline V CDR1 and CDR2: MDHEN, SYDVKM. The CDR3 totals 13 residues. The CDR3 here is CASSKTGDYGYTF. CDR3 nucleotides: TGTGCCAGCAGTAAAACAGGGGACTATGGCTACACCTTC.

This clonotype was observed a handful of times. The chain links TRBV11-2 to TRBJ2-7, with a weak D call TRBD2 (6 bases). CDR1 is SGHAT and CDR2 is FQNNGV in the germline V gene. V was clipped by 5 bases and J by 0 bases, with 20 bases between them. This CDR3 contains 17 residues. CDR3 sequence reads: CASSGYSGTASSYEQYF. The CDR3 coding sequence is TGTGCCAGCAGCGGATACTCCGGGACTGCTAGCTCCTACGAGCAGTACTTC.

CDR3 DNA: TGTGCCAGCTGGTCCAGGGAACCGCCCTACGAGCAGTACTTC. Translation: CASWSREPPYEQYF. The J gene is TRBJ2-7, the V gene TRBV28; TRBD1 is a possible D gene (5 bases). Trimming removed 8 bases from V and 2 bases from J, with 16 bases in between. The CDR3 totals 14 residues. CDR1 is MDHEN and CDR2 is SYDVKM in the germline V gene.

This clonotype was recorded a few times. The chain has TRBV4-1 and TRBJ1-3; D gene unclear. Germline CDR1 MGHRA, CDR2 YSYEKL. The CDR3 has 13 amino acids. Trimming left V 0 bases short and J 4 bases short, with 4 bases between. The CDR3 loop is CASSQESGNTIYF. CDR3 nucleotide sequence: TGCGCCAGCAGCCAAGAGTCAGGAAACACCATATATTTT.

This clonotype came up a few times. The chain is built from TRBV11-2 and TRBJ2-7, with 9 positions matching TRBD1. The CDR3 runs 16 residues. Trimming cost V 5 bases and J 6 bases; bases outside gene matches: 14. From germline, CDR1 is SGHAT and CDR2 FQNNGV. The CDR3 DNA reads TGTGCCAGCAGCCATCCGGGACAGGGAGGGAACGCCGAGCAGTACTTC. Protein product: CASSHPGQGGNAEQYF.

Many counts were recorded for this clonotype. The chain recombines TRBV7-3 with TRBJ2-5, with D possibly matching TRBD1 (6 bases). The CDR3 extends over 13 amino acids. Per the germline V gene, CDR1 is SGHTA and CDR2 is FQGTGA. V lost 2 bases and J 5 bases, leaving 9 bases between the germline ends. The CDR3 coding sequence is TGTGCCAGCAGCTTATGGCAGGGGGAGACCCAGTACTTC. This translates into CASSLWQGETQYF.

This clonotype was counted at least ten times. The chain links TRBV4-2 to TRBJ1-1; D gene uncertain. The CDR3 runs 15 residues. V shed 0 bases and J shed 5 bases, with 13 bases lying between them. CDR1 LGHNA and CDR2 YNFKEQ come from the germline V gene. CDR3 DNA: TGTGCCAGCAGCCAAGATAGCAGGTTTTGGACTGAAGCTTTCTTT. This codes for CASSQDSRFWTEAFF.

This clonotype was seen repeatedly, ten times or more. The chain employs TRBV24-1 and TRBJ1-5; possibly TRBD1 for D (5 bases). V lost 9 bases, J lost 5 bases, and 13 bases lay in between. The CDR3 spans 13 residues. CDR1 and CDR2 from the germline V gene are KGHDR and SFDVKD. CDR3 in amino acids: CATSRGVDQPQHF. In DNA, the CDR3 is TGTGCCACCTCTAGAGGGGTAGATCAGCCCCAGCATTTT.

This clonotype was observed many times. This rearrangement joins TRBV7-2 to TRBJ1-5, with D hard to call. Germline values: CDR1 SGHTA, CDR2 FQGNSA. The CDR3 has 15 amino acids. V shed 5 bases and J shed 3 bases, with 14 bases lying between them. CDR3 loop: CASSAVSDHNQPQHF. The CDR3, as DNA: TGTGCCAGCAGCGCCGTTAGTGACCACAATCAGCCCCAGCATTTT.

This clonotype was seen many times. The gene calls are TRBV19 and TRBJ1-1, with D hard to call. Germline CDR1 and CDR2: LNHDA and SQIVND (reference sequence). The CDR3 has 13 amino acids. V was cut by 3 bases and J by 1 base, with 6 bases left in between. Written as DNA, the CDR3 is TGTGCCAGTAGTATCGGTCCGAACACTGAAGCTTTCTTT. Protein product: CASSIGPNTEAFF.

This clonotype was detected ten times or more. V is TRBV12-3 or TRBV12-4 and J is TRBJ1-2, with D unresolved. Trimming removed 8 bases from V and 0 bases from J, with 7 bases in between. The CDR3 is 12 residues long. The CDR3 here is CASVGANYGYTF. CDR3 in DNA: TGTGCCAGCGTGGGAGCTAACTATGGCTACACCTTC.

This clonotype was seen ten or more times. The rearrangement uses TRBV12-5 and TRBJ1-4; 7 bases are a match to TRBD1. The CDR3 extends over 15 amino acids. Unmatched junction bases numbered 8, after V lost 6 bases and J lost 4 bases. Per germline, CDR1 LGHNT and CDR2 FRNRAP. CDR3 sequence reads: CASGEPGQLNEKLFF. The CDR3 DNA is TGTGCTAGTGGCGAACCGGGACAGCTTAATGAAAAACTGTTTTTT.

This clonotype has at least ten counts. This rearrangement joins TRBV12-3 or TRBV12-4 to TRBJ2-2; D unresolved. Trimming took 1 base from V and 7 from J, leaving 4 bases between them. The CDR3 has 12 amino acids. CDR3 protein: CASSLGSGELFF. Here the CDR3 DNA reads TGTGCCAGCAGTTTAGGTAGCGGGGAGCTGTTTTTT.

Only a few counts were recorded for this clonotype. The V gene is TRBV11-2, the J gene TRBJ2-5; D may correspond to TRBD1 or TRBD2 (5 bases each). Germline CDR1 SGHAT, CDR2 FQNNGV. The ends were cut back, 5 bases at V and 5 bases at J, with 15 bases in the middle. CDR3 length: 14 residues. CDR3 region: CASSPWGPVETQYF. The CDR3 bases are TGTGCCAGCAGCCCGTGGGGACCGGTTGAGACCCAGTACTTC.

The chain combines TRBV12-3 or TRBV12-4 with TRBJ1-1; D perhaps matches TRBD1 (6 bases). V was cut by 3 bases and J by 11 bases, with 16 bases left in between. This CDR3 spans 13 amino acids. In nucleotides, the CDR3 is TGTGCCAGCAGTTTTTTGGGGGCCGAGCGTGCTTTCTTT. Its protein product is CASSFLGAERAFF.